These 3 T cell receptor beta chains share one sample of origin, sequenced in a study of cytomegalovirus exposure and HLA in healthy donors. PCR primers comprised 60 Vbeta and 13 Jbeta primers. Produced via immunoSEQ multiplex PCR; TCRdb's table is partial and in-frame only. The sample holds about 160,000 clones, 80% seen once. Sequenced material: PBMCs. These receptors all stem from a young man in good health and CMV-seronegative.

This clone was counted once. The rearrangement uses TRBV28 and TRBJ2-7; a possible D gene is TRBD1 (5 bases). The CDR3 extends over 14 amino acids. With 3 bases removed from V and 1 base from J, the gap between germline ends came to 10 bases. The germline gives CDR1 MDHEN, CDR2 SYDVKM. This CDR3 is CASSFSTASYEQYF. CDR3 nucleotide sequence: TGTGCCAGCAGTTTCTCGACAGCTTCCTACGAGCAGTACTTC.

This clone was observed once. The rearrangement links TRBV29-1 to TRBJ2-5, with 7 nucleotides matching TRBD2. The J call may be wrong; the DNA end is better matched by TRBJ2-7. The CDR3 spans 12 residues. The germline V gene has CDR1 SQVTM and CDR2 ANQGSEA. The CDR3 loop is CSVQRDSYEQYF. In DNA, the CDR3 is TGCAGCGTCCAGCGGGACTCCTACGAGCAGTACTTC.

CDR3 coding DNA: TGTGCCAGCAGTCCACTAGCGGGGCAGGCCTACGAGCAGTACTTC. Translating gives CASSPLAGQAYEQYF. The chain couples TRBV27 to TRBJ2-7, with 10 bases fitting TRBD2. This CDR3 spans 15 amino acids. Per the germline V gene, CDR1 is MNHEY and CDR2 is SMNVEV (reference sequence). Unmatched junction bases numbered 6, after V lost 5 bases and J lost 2 bases.